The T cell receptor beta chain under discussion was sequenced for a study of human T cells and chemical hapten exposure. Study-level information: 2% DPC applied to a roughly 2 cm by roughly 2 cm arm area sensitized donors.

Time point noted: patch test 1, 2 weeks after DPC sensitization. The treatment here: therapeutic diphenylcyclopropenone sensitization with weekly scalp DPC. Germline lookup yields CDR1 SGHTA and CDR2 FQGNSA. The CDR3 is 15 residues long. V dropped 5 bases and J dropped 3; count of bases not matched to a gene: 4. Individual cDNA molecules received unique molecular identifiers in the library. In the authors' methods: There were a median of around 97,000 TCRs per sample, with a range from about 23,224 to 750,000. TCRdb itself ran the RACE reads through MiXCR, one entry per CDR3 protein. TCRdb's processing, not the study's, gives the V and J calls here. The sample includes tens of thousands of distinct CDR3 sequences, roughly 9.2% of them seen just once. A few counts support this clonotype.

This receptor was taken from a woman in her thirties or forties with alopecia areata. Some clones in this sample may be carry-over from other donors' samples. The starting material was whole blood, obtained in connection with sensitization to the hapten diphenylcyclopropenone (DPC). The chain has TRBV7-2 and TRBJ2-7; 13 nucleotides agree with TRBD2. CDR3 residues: CASSLLAGGLYEQYF. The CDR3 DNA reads TGTGCCAGCAGCCTACTAGCGGGGGGGCTCTACGAGCAGTACTTC. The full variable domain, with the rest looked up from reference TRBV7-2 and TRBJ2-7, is GAGVSQSPSNKVTEKGKDVELRCDPISGHTALYWYRQSLGQGLEFLIYFQGNSAPDKSGLPSDRFSAERTGGSVSTLTIQRTQQEDSAVYLCASSLLAGGLYEQYFGPGTRLTVT.